This paragraph reports one TCR beta chain. The antigen remains unidentified. The source of the sample is a study of cytomegalovirus exposure and HLA in healthy donors. The PCR had 60 Vbeta and 13 Jbeta primers. TCRdb keeps only in-frame clones here, not all; method: immunoSEQ multiplex PCR. The sample contains 100,000 to 150,000 clones, about three quarters of which appear only once. Germline values: CDR1 SQVTM, CDR2 ANQGSEA. The CDR3 is made up of 14 amino acids. V gave up 5 bases and J gave up 4 bases, with 17 bases separating them. The study's findings and limits: Analysis was carried out at a later point, and it linked a missense DCLRE1C variant to TCR beta V- and J-gene trimming. Owing to their indistinguishability, certain V segments, notably TRBV6-2 and TRBV6-3, were excluded. Presence/absence analyses assumed roughly uniform sequencing depth across donors.

The sequenced sample was PBMCs. This clonotype originated in a man in his fifties or sixties in good health and CMV-seropositive. This chain connects TRBV29-1 to TRBJ1-1, with TRBD1 as a possible D gene (5 bases). CDR3 DNA sequence: TGCAGCGTTCCCTTGGGGGGGTTTGGCACTGAAGCTTTCTTT. It encodes CSVPLGGFGTEAFF.